This T cell receptor beta chain was recovered during a study of cytomegalovirus exposure and HLA in healthy donors. Study summary: The study placed around 80% of its roughly 430 genotyped donors in the Caucasian-associated ancestry cluster.

The primer mix had 60 Vbeta and 13 Jbeta primers. Produced via immunoSEQ multiplex PCR; TCRdb's table is partial and in-frame only. The sample carries some 60,000 clones, 65% to 85% recorded once. Whole-study findings and limits: Sequencing depth roughly uniform across donors was assumed in presence/absence analyses. The study labeled fewer than 200 TCR beta chains cytomegalovirus-associated. Later work associated 16,951 TCR beta sequences with HLA alleles at 0.05 false discovery rate.

Note on this clone: The antigen is undetermined.

The CDR3 runs to 17 residues. The germline CDR1 and CDR2 sequences are SGHDN and FVKESK. Trimming took off 0 bases at V and 3 bases at J, with 17 bases between the two ends. The rearrangement joins TRBV14 to TRBJ1-1; unclear D gene. Source material: PBMCs. The source is a male donor in good health and CMV-seronegative. CDR3 loop: CASSQDLSGGLDTEAFF. For the CDR3, the DNA is TGTGCCAGCAGCCAAGACCTTTCGGGAGGCCTCGACACTGAAGCTTTCTTT.